This T cell receptor (beta chain) is drawn from a study of blood T cells in healthy people across ages. Study-wide results and caveats: Long-lived donors had more naive CD4+ cells and higher diversity than aged donors. Significant beta diversity loss was already apparent by age approximately 42, declining roughly linearly.

Trimming pared 0 bases from V and 5 bases from J, leaving 14 bases between. This CDR3 contains 17 residues. In germline, CDR1 is LGHNA, CDR2 YSLEER. The donors, healthy Caucasians from Russia, were aged roughly 6 to 90. A sample-barcoded 5' primer and a J-beta primer mix were used in a second PCR of about 7 to 12 cycles. CDR3-containing paired-end reads numbered at least 3 million in each sample. MiXCR, applied by TCRdb to the 5' RACE reads, yields one record per CDR3 protein. The sample holds around 1,600,000 distinct CDR3 sequences, approximately 39% seen once. Notes on this clonotype: As yet, its antigen is unknown.

Sample: blood. The gene calls are TRBV4-3 and TRBJ1-6; D unclear. This receptor was taken from a woman younger than 30 in good health. CDR3 DNA: TGCGCCAGCAGCCAAGATTCAAGGTGGGATAATAATTCACCCCTCCACTTT. Translating it yields CASSQDSRWDNNSPLHF.